What follows are 15 T cell receptor beta chains derived from one specimen sequenced in a study of CD8 T cells in ankylosing spondylitis. Findings and caveats of the study: Among TCR beta sequences, a motif of roughly 8 highly homologous variants appeared characteristic of ankylosing spondylitis blood.

MiXCR, run by TCRdb on the 5' RACE reads, gives a single entry per CDR3 protein. Altogether around 770,000 distinct CDR3 sequences are present, around 17% being singletons, with the ten largest covering under 20%. These receptors' targets are unknown. Input material: blood, either unsorted or a sorted T cell fraction (not recorded which). These receptors were taken from a male donor with ankylosing spondylitis.

The chain carries TRBV28 and TRBJ2-1; D gene uncertain. The V gene's germline CDR1 is MDHEN and CDR2 SYDVKM. The CDR3 is 13 residues long. Trimming left V 3 bases short and J 6 bases short, with 9 bases between. The CDR3 DNA sequence: TGTGCCAGCAGTTTGAGGCCGCTCAATGAGCAGTTCTTC. Encoded protein: CASSLRPLNEQFF.

The J gene is TRBJ2-3, the V gene TRBV20-1; 13 bases line up with TRBD2. The length of the CDR3 is 18 residues. Trimming at V came to 1 base and at J to 2 bases, leaving 9 bases not matched to a gene. Germline CDR1 is DFQATT and CDR2 is SNEGSKA (reference sequence). This CDR3 is CSARGGLAGAILTDTQYF. The CDR3 DNA is TGCAGTGCTAGAGGTGGACTAGCGGGAGCCATACTCACAGATACGCAGTATTTT.

The chain recombines TRBV7-3 with TRBJ2-6; the D gene is possibly TRBD2 (5 bases). The V gene's germline CDR1 is SGHTA and CDR2 FQGTGA. Trimming removed 10 bases at V and 0 bases at J, with 7 bases between. The CDR3 runs to 13 residues. The CDR3 DNA reads as TGTGCCACGAGGGACTCTGGGGCCAACGTCCTGACTTTC. It codes for CATRDSGANVLTF.

In this sample, this clonotype turned up many times. The V and J genes are TRBV29-1 and TRBJ2-5; 7 nucleotides line up with TRBD1. Germline V gives CDR1 SQVTM, CDR2 ANQGSEA. The CDR3 covers 12 residues. V was clipped by 7 bases and J by 2 bases; unmatched bases: 4. In nucleotides, the CDR3 is TGCAGCGCACGGACAGGTCAAGAGACCCAGTACTTC. Its protein is CSARTGQETQYF.

Only a few counts were recorded for this clonotype. J is TRBJ1-1 and V is TRBV4-2; D call uncertain. The CDR3 sequence is 13 residues long. V dropped 0 bases and J dropped 7 bases, with 9 bases sitting between them. Germline V gives CDR1 LGHNA, CDR2 YNFKEQ. Here the CDR3 reads CASSQEHRNEAFF. CDR3 nucleotides: TGTGCCAGCAGCCAAGAGCACAGAAATGAAGCTTTCTTT.

In its sample, this clonotype was seen a few times. CDR3 amino acids: CSAYPPKNTEAFF. The DNA of the CDR3 is TGCAGTGCTTACCCCCCCAAGAACACTGAAGCTTTCTTT. The J gene is TRBJ1-1, the V gene TRBV20-1; D ambiguous. V dropped 5 bases and J dropped 1 base, with 11 bases sitting between them. The CDR3 sequence is 13 residues long. Germline lookup yields CDR1 DFQATT and CDR2 SNEGSKA (reference sequence).

A few counts support this clonotype. The chain employs TRBV5-1 and TRBJ2-1, with 8 nucleotides matching TRBD1. Germline V gene sequence: CDR1 SGHRS, CDR2 YFSETQ. After removal of 0 bases from V and 7 bases from J, the junction contained 9 bases not matched to a gene. This CDR3 has 16 amino acids. CDR3 DNA: TGCGCCAGCAGCTTGGACCCAGGGGGCGCATTAAATGAGCAGTTCTTC. This translates into CASSLDPGGALNEQFF.

This clonotype was counted between two and nine times. V gene TRBV9 combines with J gene TRBJ2-7; 8 bases line up with TRBD2. This CDR3 comprises 14 residues. J was trimmed by 7 bases and V by 2 bases; bases with no gene match: 8. The germline CDR1 and CDR2 sequences are SGDLS and YYNGEE. CDR3 sequence (DNA): TGTGCCAGCAGCGTGGAGAGCGGGAGTGAGGAGCAGTACTTC. It specifies CASSVESGSEEQYF.

The genes are TRBV25-1 and TRBJ2-1, with D unresolved. This CDR3 contains 13 residues. Germline V gene sequence: CDR1 MGHDK, CDR2 SYGVNS. The ends were cut back, 3 bases at V and 8 bases at J, with 11 bases in the middle. The DNA of the CDR3 is TGTGCCAGCAGTGACCTCGACGGCTATGAGCAGTTCTTC. Residues: CASSDLDGYEQFF.

This clonotype was observed a handful of times. This chain joins TRBV2 and TRBJ2-7; D is perhaps TRBD1 (6 bases). The germline V gene has CDR1 SNHLY and CDR2 FYNNEI. V was shortened by 7 bases and J by 9 bases, with 13 bases between the two germline ends. The CDR3 has 11 amino acids. CDR3 DNA: TGTGCCAGCATGCGACAGGCGGGGCAGTACTTC. It specifies CASMRQAGQYF. Variable domain in full (rest from reference TRBV2 and TRBJ2-7): EPEVTQTPSHQVTQMGQEVILRCVPISNHLYFYWYRQILGQKVEFLVSFYNNEISEKSEIFDDQFSVERPDGSNFTLKIRSTKLEDSAMYFCASMRQAGQYFGPGTRLTVT.

In this sample, this clonotype turned up a few times. The rearrangement uses TRBV3-1 and TRBJ2-1, with D possibly matching TRBD2 (7 bases). Germline CDR1 reads LGHDT; CDR2 reads YNNKEL (reference sequence). V was pared by 8 bases and J by 9 bases, with 14 bases between. This CDR3 has 12 amino acids. The CDR3 nucleotides are TGTGCCAGCGGGGGCGGGGGTTTTGAGCAGTTCTTC. The encoded protein is CASGGGGFEQFF.

This clonotype has just a few counts. The J gene is TRBJ2-1, the V gene TRBV29-1, with 7 positions matching TRBD2. V trimming: 3 bases; J trimming: 3 bases; junction bases outside the gene matches: 5. Germline V lookup: CDR1 SQVTM, CDR2 ANQGSEA. The CDR3 is 14 residues long. Written as DNA, the CDR3 is TGCAGCGTTGATATTGGCGGGAGCTACAATGAGCAGTTCTTC. Residues: CSVDIGGSYNEQFF.

This CDR3 reads CASSPGRESTDTQYF. In nucleotides, the CDR3 is TGTGCCAGCAGCCCAGGCCGGGAAAGCACAGATACGCAGTATTTT. This chain uses TRBV7-2 with TRBJ2-3, with a tentative D call TRBD2 (5 bases). The CDR3 loop spans 15 amino acids. Looked up from germline, CDR1 is SGHTA and CDR2 is FQGNSA. Trimming shortened V by 5 bases and J by 0 bases, and 12 bases separated the two germline ends.

This sequence joins TRBV4-2 and TRBJ1-2; 12 bases are a match to TRBD1. V gave up 3 bases and J gave up 4 bases; unmatched junction bases: 9. Germline-derived CDR1 and CDR2 are LGHNA and YNFKEQ. This CDR3 comprises 17 residues. The CDR3 spells CASSQPGQGARSYGYTF. The CDR3 bases are TGTGCCAGCAGCCAGCCGGGACAGGGGGCGCGGAGCTATGGCTACACCTTC.

The sample holds a few counts of this clonotype. This chain connects TRBV28 to TRBJ1-1; D is unclear. V shed 7 bases and J shed 6 bases, with 15 bases lying between them. This CDR3 spans 13 amino acids. Germline assignment: CDR1 MDHEN and CDR2 SYDVKM. DNA for the CDR3: TGTGCCAGCAATTACGACCGAGTACCTGAAGCTTTCTTT. This translates into CASNYDRVPEAFF.